Ten or more counts support the clone carrying this T cell receptor beta chain. Antigen unknown. The data were obtained in a study of T cells in Graves' hyperthyroidism and ophthalmopathy. From 9 to 10 ml of fresh peripheral blood, PBMCs were isolated. The V segment lost 2 bases and the J segment 1 base; nucleotides outside the gene matches: 0. This CDR3 is 14 amino acids long. The germline CDR1 and CDR2 sequences are LGHDT and YNNKEL (reference sequence). The source material, RNA transcripts, was used to amplify TCR beta CDR3 regions. Researchers ran a first-round RT-PCR on the TCR CDR3 using the HTBI primer set. MiXCR was run by TCRdb on the multiplex PCR reads, yielding one entry per CDR3 protein. The table shows approximately 600,000 distinct CDR3 sequences, with around 20% occurring only once. General observations from the study: Most expanded thyroid clonotypes above 0.001 recurred in blood.

The chain recombines TRBV3-1 with TRBJ1-1; the match to TRBD1 covers 8 bases. The sequence was collected from a man in his thirties or forties with Graves' ophthalmopathy. The specimen sequenced was blood. CDR3 residues: CASSQQGANTEAFF. The CDR3 DNA reads as TGTGCCAGCAGCCAACAGGGGGCGAACACTGAAGCTTTCTTT.